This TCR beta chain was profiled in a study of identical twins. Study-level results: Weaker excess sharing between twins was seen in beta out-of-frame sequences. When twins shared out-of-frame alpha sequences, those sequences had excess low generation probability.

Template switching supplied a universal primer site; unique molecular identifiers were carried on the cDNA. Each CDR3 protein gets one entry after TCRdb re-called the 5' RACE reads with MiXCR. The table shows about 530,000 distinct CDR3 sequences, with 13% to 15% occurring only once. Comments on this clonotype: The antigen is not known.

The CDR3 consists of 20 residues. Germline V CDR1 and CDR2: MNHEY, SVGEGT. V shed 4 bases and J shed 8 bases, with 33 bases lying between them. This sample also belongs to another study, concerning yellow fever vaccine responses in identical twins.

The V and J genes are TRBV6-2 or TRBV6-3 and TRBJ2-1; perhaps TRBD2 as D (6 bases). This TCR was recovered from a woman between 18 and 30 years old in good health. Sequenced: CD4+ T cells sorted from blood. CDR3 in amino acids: CASSFRGIGMPPTASDEQFF. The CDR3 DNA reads TGTGCCAGCAGTTTCCGCGGGATTGGTATGCCCCCCACGGCTTCCGATGAGCAGTTCTTC.